These 5 T cell receptor beta chains share one sample of origin, sequenced in a study of T cells after yellow fever vaccination. TCRdb re-derived calls from the 5' RACE reads in MiXCR, one entry per CDR3 protein. The sample consists of some 240,000 distinct CDR3 sequences, 5.2% of them appearing once. This specimen consisted of CD4+ T cells sorted from PBMCs, obtained on the day of the yellow fever booster vaccination. These receptors were collected from a young man who received the YFV17D yellow fever vaccine.

This chain joins TRBV24-1 and TRBJ1-1; D might be TRBD1 (6 bases). This CDR3 is 12 amino acids long. The V and J ends lost 2 bases and 9 bases respectively, with 9 bases between them. CDR1 is KGHDR and CDR2 is SFDVKD in the germline V gene. CDR3 nucleotides: TGTGCCACCAGTGATTCCACAGGGAAAGCTTTCTTT. Translation gives CATSDSTGKAFF.

This clonotype came up a few times. CDR3 residues: CASSLDFGEQFF. The CDR3 coding sequence is TGTGCCAGCAGCTTAGATTTTGGTGAGCAGTTCTTC. The chain carries TRBV7-9 and TRBJ2-1; unclear D gene. The CDR3 is 12 amino acids. V lost 1 base and J lost 9, with 7 bases in between. Germline lookup yields CDR1 SEHNR and CDR2 FQNEAQ (reference sequence).

This clonotype was observed a few times. The chain recombines TRBV7-9 with TRBJ1-2; 10 nucleotides match TRBD1. Trimming at V came to 5 bases and at J to 8 bases, leaving 5 bases not matched to a gene. There are 13 residues in the CDR3. Germline values: CDR1 SEHNR, CDR2 FQNEAQ (reference sequence). This chain's CDR3 is CASSADRGRGYTF. In nucleotides, the CDR3 is TGTGCCAGCAGCGCCGACAGGGGGCGAGGCTACACCTTC.

This clonotype has more than one count but fewer than ten. The chain joins TRBV29-1 to TRBJ2-3; unclear D gene. Germline CDR1 SQVTM, CDR2 ANQGSEA. Trimming took off 4 bases at V and 1 base at J, with 9 bases between the two ends. The CDR3 contains 13 residues. DNA for the CDR3: TGCAGCGTTGGTGGCAGCCGCACAGATACGCAGTATTTT. Residues: CSVGGSRTDTQYF.

This clonotype was counted a few times. The chain uses TRBV19 and TRBJ2-3; D might be TRBD1 (6 bases). The V gene's germline CDR1 is LNHDA and CDR2 SQIVND (reference sequence). With 0 bases removed from V and 10 bases from J, the gap between germline ends came to 20 bases. The CDR3 is 16 amino acids. CDR3 amino acids: CASSIEGGTTVVPQYF. DNA for the CDR3: TGTGCCAGTAGTATAGAAGGGGGAACTACTGTGGTTCCGCAGTATTTT.